This passage covers 19 T cell receptor beta chains from one sample sequenced in a study of cytomegalovirus exposure and HLA in healthy donors. PCR was performed using 60 Vbeta and 13 Jbeta primers. Assay: immunoSEQ multiplex PCR; the TCRdb copy retains only in-frame clones and omits some. In the table there are more than 150,000 clones, 77% of which are singletons. Sequenced sample: PBMCs. Source of these receptors: a man aged 18 to 35 in good health and CMV-seronegative.

This chain joins TRBV10-1 and TRBJ2-3; 7 nucleotides match TRBD2. The CDR3 has 15 residues. Germline V CDR1 and CDR2: WNHNN, SYGVQD (reference sequence). After removal of 3 bases from V and 3 bases from J, the junction contained 6 bases not matched to a gene. This CDR3 is CASSETGRGTDTQYF. DNA for the CDR3: TGCGCCAGCAGTGAAACCGGGCGGGGGACAGATACGCAGTATTTT.

This chain uses TRBV30 with TRBJ1-6, with 8 bases aligning to TRBD1. Germline lookup yields CDR1 GTSNPN and CDR2 SVGIG (reference sequence). V lost 8 bases, J lost 7 bases, and 10 bases stayed unmatched. The CDR3 runs 14 residues. The CDR3 loop reads CAITPGGGNSPLHF. For the CDR3, the DNA is TGTGCCATAACTCCAGGGGGCGGGAATTCACCCCTCCACTTT.

J is TRBJ2-7 and V is TRBV19; 8 bases are shared with TRBD1. Germline CDR1 is LNHDA and CDR2 is SQIVND (reference sequence). V lost 5 bases and J lost 1; bases outside the gene matches: 7. CDR3 length equals 15 residues. The CDR3 sequence: CASSSDRGVSYEQYF. CDR3 nucleotides: TGTGCCAGTAGTTCCGACAGGGGAGTGTCCTACGAGCAGTACTTC.

The chain couples TRBV11-3 to TRBJ2-7, with D uncertain. The germline gives CDR1 SGHNT, CDR2 YENEEA. V was clipped by 5 bases and J by 3 bases, with 11 bases between them. The length of the CDR3 is 13 residues. CDR3 sequence reads: CASSKSRSYEQYF. The CDR3 DNA is TGTGCCAGCAGCAAATCTAGGAGCTACGAGCAGTACTTC.

The chain uses TRBV4-2 and TRBJ2-1, with 7 bases identical to TRBD1. V trimming: 0 bases; J trimming: 7 bases; junction bases outside the gene matches: 3. The CDR3 totals 14 residues. CDR1 is LGHNA, CDR2 YNFKEQ, per germline. This CDR3 reads CASSQDIQGNEQFF. The CDR3 region has the DNA TGTGCCAGCAGCCAAGATATACAGGGGAATGAGCAGTTCTTC.

The V and J genes are TRBV18 and TRBJ1-2, with 7 bases identical to TRBD1. V dropped 1 base and J dropped 4; count of bases not matched to a gene: 6. CDR1 and CDR2 (germline): KGHSH, LQKENI. The CDR3 runs 15 residues. The DNA of the CDR3 is TGTGCCAGCTCACCACAGGGGGCTAGGGGCTATGGCTACACCTTC. Protein product: CASSPQGARGYGYTF.

The gene calls are TRBV9 and TRBJ1-3, with D perhaps TRBD1 (5 bases). The CDR3 is 12 amino acids. V lost 0 bases and J lost 10, with 8 bases in between. Germline CDR1 reads SGDLS; CDR2 reads YYNGEE. The chain's CDR3 is CASSVAGGTIYF. In DNA form, the CDR3 reads TGTGCCAGCAGCGTAGCGGGGGGAACCATATATTTT.

V is TRBV7-9 and J is TRBJ1-5; 8 nucleotides agree with TRBD1. The CDR3 sequence is 15 residues long. Germline loops: CDR1 SEHNR, CDR2 FQNEAQ (reference sequence). The trim removed 6 bases at V and 2 bases at J, leaving 6 bases unmatched. The CDR3 loop reads CASSSDRGGNQPQHF. CDR3 in DNA: TGTGCCAGCAGTTCTGACAGGGGAGGCAATCAGCCCCAGCATTTT.

This clone has a handful of counts. V usage is TRBV25-1 and J usage is TRBJ1-4; a possible D gene is TRBD1 (5 bases). The CDR3 sequence is 14 residues long. Germline assignment: CDR1 MGHDK and CDR2 SYGVNS. Trimming removed 8 bases from V and 3 bases from J, with 13 bases in between. This CDR3 is CASSGTGANEKLFF. As DNA, the CDR3 is TGTGCCAGCTCCGGAACAGGTGCTAATGAAAAACTGTTTTTT.

A few counts support this clone. Other DNA sequences in this sample translate to the same CDR3. The rearrangement uses TRBV6-5 and TRBJ1-1, with D unclear. Trimming cost V 4 bases and J 0 bases, with 6 bases left between them. The CDR3 spans 13 residues. Germline CDR1 and CDR2: MNHEY and SVGAGI. Written as DNA, the CDR3 is TGTGCCAGCAGTTCCCAGGTGAACACTGAAGCTTTCTTT. Amino acids: CASSSQVNTEAFF.

This clone came up once. V gene TRBV18 combines with J gene TRBJ2-5; 8 bases are shared with TRBD2. Germline CDR1 reads KGHSH; CDR2 reads LQKENI. CDR3 length: 15 residues. With 6 bases clipped from V and 3 bases from J, the junction kept 9 bases outside the gene matches. This CDR3 reads CASSISGSRKETQYF. The DNA for the CDR3 is TGTGCCAGCTCTATCAGCGGGAGCAGGAAAGAGACCCAGTACTTC.

The CDR3 is CASSFFTGGVRETQYF. DNA for the CDR3: TGTGCCAGCAGCTTCTTTACGGGAGGGGTAAGAGAGACCCAGTACTTC. The V gene is TRBV7-2, the J gene TRBJ2-5, with 8 bases aligning to TRBD2. The CDR3 length is 16 residues. From germline, CDR1 is SGHTA and CDR2 FQGNSA. V lost 3 bases, J lost 4 bases, and 10 bases stayed unmatched.

V is TRBV7-9 and J is TRBJ1-4, with a weak D call TRBD1 (6 bases). V was trimmed by 0 bases and J by 8 bases, leaving 13 bases between them. The CDR3 has 15 amino acids. Germline lookup yields CDR1 SEHNR and CDR2 FQNEAQ (reference sequence). CDR3: CASSLAGAAGEKLFF. The CDR3 bases are TGTGCCAGCAGCTTAGCGGGGGCGGCGGGCGAAAAACTGTTTTTT.

As DNA, the CDR3 is TGTGCCAGCAGCTTAGATGTCGGCGGCAGGGGGCCGGTTGACACCATATATTTT. Translating it yields CASSLDVGGRGPVDTIYF. The chain combines TRBV7-8 with TRBJ1-3; 8 bases agree with TRBD1. V lost 1 base, J lost 8 bases, and 16 bases stayed unmatched. The germline V gene has CDR1 SGHVS and CDR2 FQNEAQ. This CDR3 comprises 18 residues. Variable domain in full (rest from reference TRBV7-8 and TRBJ1-3): GAGVSQSPRYKVAKRGQDVALRCDPISGHVSLFWYQQALGQGPEFLTYFQNEAQLDKSGLPSDRFFAERPEGSVSTLKIQRTQQEDSAVYLCASSLDVGGRGPVDTIYFGEGSWLTVV.

The gene calls are TRBV11-2 and TRBJ1-2; D gene unclear. V was cut by 1 base and J by 3 bases, with 15 bases left in between. The CDR3 length is 16 residues. Germline CDR1 reads SGHAT; CDR2 reads FQNNGV. CDR3 residues: CASSLGYSTLDYGYTF. The CDR3 nucleotides read TGTGCCAGCAGCTTAGGTTACAGTACCTTAGACTATGGCTACACCTTC. Based on the CDR3 plus reference TRBV11-2 and TRBJ1-2, the full variable domain is EAGVAQSPRYKIIEKRQSVAFWCNPISGHATLYWYQQILGQGPKLLIQFQNNGVVDDSQLPKDRFSAERLKGVDSTLKIQPAKLEDSAVYLCASSLGYSTLDYGYTFGSGTRLTVV.

The chain employs TRBV27 and TRBJ1-2; D is perhaps TRBD1 (5 bases). Germline lookup yields CDR1 MNHEY and CDR2 SMNVEV (reference sequence). The CDR3 runs 14 residues. With 3 bases removed from V and 2 bases from J, the gap between germline ends came to 10 bases. The CDR3 protein is CASSFRKGNYGYTF. DNA for the CDR3: TGTGCCAGCAGTTTCCGGAAGGGGAACTATGGCTACACCTTC.

V gene TRBV9 combines with J gene TRBJ2-3, with TRBD1 as a possible D gene (6 bases). V was pared by 4 bases and J by 2 bases, with 11 bases between. The CDR3 contains 14 residues. The germline V gene encodes CDR1 SGDLS and CDR2 YYNGEE. The CDR3 DNA reads as TGTGCCAGCAGCTGGACAGCCTCCACAGATACGCAGTATTTT. This sequence encodes CASSWTASTDTQYF.

In DNA form, the CDR3 reads TGTGCCAGCACACCAGGGCTAGCGGGAGATCGGGGAGAGACCCAGTACTTC. Its protein is CASTPGLAGDRGETQYF. The chain links TRBV5-4 to TRBJ2-5; the match to TRBD2 covers 10 bases. CDR1 and CDR2 from the germline V gene are SGHNT and YYREEE (reference sequence). V shed 6 bases and J 4 bases; nucleotides not matched to a gene: 15. CDR3 size: 17 residues.

This clone showed up just once. The chain employs TRBV13 and TRBJ1-1, with 7 bases lining up with TRBD1. With 5 bases clipped from V and 1 base from J, the junction kept 4 bases outside the gene matches. The CDR3 length is 14 residues. Looked up from germline, CDR1 is PRHDT and CDR2 is FYEKMQ (reference sequence). DNA of the CDR3: TGTGCCAGCAGCGCCCGACAGGGGAACACTGAAGCTTTCTTT. Encoded protein: CASSARQGNTEAFF.